This T cell receptor beta chain was sequenced for a study of blood T cell repertoires in COVID-19. About the research overall: Sites across the United States, Italy and Spain contributed samples from acute and convalescent COVID-19.

Clones were read by immunoSEQ multiplex PCR, and TCRdb kept only the in-frame ones, dropping some. This table has about 74,000 clones, roughly 90% appearing once. This TCR was sampled from a man in his 70s with active or convalescent COVID-19. The sample taken for sequencing was peripheral blood.

Here the CDR3 reads CASSDDPQGSYNEQFF. The CDR3, as DNA: TGTGCCAGCAGTGACGACCCCCAGGGCTCCTACAATGAGCAGTTCTTC. The V call is TRBV6-4, the J call TRBJ2-1; the D gene is possibly TRBD1 (5 bases). Germline CDR1 is MRHNA and CDR2 is SNTAGT. V was pared by 2 bases and J by 0 bases, with 11 bases between. This CDR3 has 16 residues.